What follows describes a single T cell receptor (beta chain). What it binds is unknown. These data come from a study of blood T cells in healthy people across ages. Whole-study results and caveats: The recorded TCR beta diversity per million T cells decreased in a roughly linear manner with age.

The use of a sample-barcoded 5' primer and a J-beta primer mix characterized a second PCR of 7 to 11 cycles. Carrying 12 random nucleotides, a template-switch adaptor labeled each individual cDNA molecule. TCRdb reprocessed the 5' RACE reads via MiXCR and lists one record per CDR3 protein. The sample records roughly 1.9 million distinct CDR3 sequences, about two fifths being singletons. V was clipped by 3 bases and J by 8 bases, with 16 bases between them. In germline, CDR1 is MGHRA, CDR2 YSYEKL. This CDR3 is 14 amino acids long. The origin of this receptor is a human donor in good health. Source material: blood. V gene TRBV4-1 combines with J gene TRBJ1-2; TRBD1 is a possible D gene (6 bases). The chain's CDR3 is CASSQHPGAEGYTF. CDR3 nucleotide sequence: TGCGCCAGCAGCCAGCACCCGGGGGCGGAAGGCTACACCTTC.